The 21 T cell receptor beta chains below come from one sample, sequenced in a study of T-cell memory formation after mild COVID-19. TCRdb independently ran MiXCR on the 5' RACE reads; one entry per CDR3 protein. The sample lists 260,000 or so distinct CDR3 sequences, approximately 16% occurring once. The sample taken for sequencing was PBMCs or a T cell subset sorted from them (not recorded which). These receptors were collected from a man aged 18 to 30 who had mild COVID-19 (a few samples of this study predate the infection). Cell type and time point are not known.

This clonotype was picked up many times. This rearrangement joins TRBV7-9 to TRBJ2-1, with TRBD2 identical over 13 bases. The CDR3 loop spans 13 amino acids. Germline CDR1 and CDR2: SEHNR and FQNEAQ (reference sequence). The trim removed 3 bases at V and 10 bases at J, leaving 0 bases unmatched. The CDR3 spells CASSLGLAGEQFF. Written as DNA, the CDR3 is TGTGCCAGCAGCTTGGGACTAGCGGGGGAGCAGTTCTTC.

This clonotype was found many times. The genes are TRBV12-3 or TRBV12-4 and TRBJ1-5; no firm D call. V lost 2 bases and J 0 bases, leaving 5 bases between the germline ends. The CDR3 totals 14 residues. The CDR3 coding sequence is TGTGCCAGCAGTTTATTGTATAGCAATCAGCCCCAGCATTTT. This gives the protein CASSLLYSNQPQHF.

This clonotype was counted many times. The V gene is TRBV5-1, the J gene TRBJ1-1, with unresolved D. The germline CDR1 and CDR2 sequences are SGHRS and YFSETQ. The CDR3 loop spans 15 amino acids. V dropped 3 bases and J dropped 0 bases, with 12 bases sitting between them. The CDR3 DNA reads as TGCGCCAGCAGCTATCCGGGTCGCATGAACACTGAAGCTTTCTTT. Its translation: CASSYPGRMNTEAFF.

This sequence joins TRBV11-2 and TRBJ2-7; tentative D call: TRBD1 (6 bases). Germline-derived CDR1 and CDR2 are SGHAT and FQNNGV. V was clipped by 3 bases and J by 5 bases, with 11 bases between them. The CDR3 is 13 amino acids. As DNA, the CDR3 is TGTGCCAGCAGCTTGGGCAGGGGAAACGAGCAGTACGTC. Translating gives CASSLGRGNEQYV.

This clonotype has only a few counts. The gene calls are TRBV7-6 and TRBJ2-2; 7 nucleotides line up with TRBD1. CDR3 size: 16 residues. Germline V gene lookup returns CDR1 SGHVS and CDR2 FNYEAQ. With V trimmed by 1 base and J by 1 base, 3 bases remained unmatched. The CDR3 DNA reads TGTGCCAGCAGCTTAGAGCGGACAGGGAACACCGGGGAGCTGTTTTTT. Its translation is CASSLERTGNTGELFF.

This clonotype has at least ten counts. The V and J genes are TRBV4-1 and TRBJ1-1; D not resolved. Trimming pared 8 bases from V and 2 bases from J, leaving 15 bases between. The CDR3 contains 14 residues. The germline V gene has CDR1 MGHRA and CDR2 YSYEKL. CDR3 sequence (DNA): TGCGCCAGCCGCGGCCTACTCCTCAACACTGAAGCTTTCTTT. It is translated as CASRGLLLNTEAFF.

The J gene is TRBJ1-2, the V gene TRBV18; 7 bases are a match to TRBD1. Germline trimming cut 6 bases from V and 6 bases from J; bases unmatched to any gene: 10. CDR1 is KGHSH and CDR2 is LQKENI in the germline V gene. This CDR3 has 14 amino acids. CDR3 amino acids: CASSSDRDQNGYTF. The DNA of the CDR3 is TGTGCCAGCTCGAGCGACAGGGATCAGAATGGCTACACCTTC.

This clonotype was observed a few times. The rearrangement links TRBV7-8 to TRBJ2-1; D remains ambiguous. This CDR3 contains 13 residues. Trimming left V 4 bases short and J 7 bases short, with 11 bases between. The germline CDR1 and CDR2 sequences are SGHVS and FQNEAQ. The CDR3 region is CASSSLTGNEQFF. CDR3 coding DNA: TGTGCCAGCAGCTCTCTGACCGGGAATGAGCAGTTCTTC.

Only one count was recorded for this clonotype. The V call is TRBV20-1, the J call TRBJ1-1; D uncertain. From germline, CDR1 is DFQATT and CDR2 SNEGSKA (reference sequence). V was cut by 5 bases and J by 6 bases, with 19 bases left in between. This CDR3 comprises 14 residues. CDR3 region: CSAPILRLGSEAFF. The CDR3, as DNA: TGCAGTGCTCCTATCCTCCGTCTGGGGTCTGAAGCTTTCTTT.

This chain uses TRBV7-8 with TRBJ2-3; the match to TRBD1 covers 8 bases. J gave up 7 bases and V 6 bases, and 15 bases lay outside the gene matches. This CDR3 contains 16 residues. CDR1 and CDR2 from the germline V gene are SGHVS and FQNEAQ. The CDR3 reads CASSHRTGSGVNTQYF. CDR3 in DNA: TGTGCCAGCAGTCATAGGACAGGGTCGGGGGTGAATACGCAGTATTTT. The full variable domain, rest sourced from reference TRBV7-8 and TRBJ2-3, is GAGVSQSPRYKVAKRGQDVALRCDPISGHVSLFWYQQALGQGPEFLTYFQNEAQLDKSGLPSDRFFAERPEGSVSTLKIQRTQQEDSAVYLCASSHRTGSGVNTQYFGPGTRLTVL.

The chain has TRBV30 and TRBJ1-2; D uncertain. There are 12 residues in the CDR3. Germline V CDR1 and CDR2: GTSNPN, SVGIG (reference sequence). V shed 0 bases and J shed 14 bases, with 16 bases lying between them. CDR3 loop: CAWSVGGEVRTF. The DNA of the CDR3 is TGTGCCTGGAGTGTAGGCGGGGAAGTTCGGACCTTC.

CDR3 sequence (DNA): TGTGCCAGCAGTTACATCGGGGTTTCCTCAGATACGCAGTATTTT. Protein product: CASSYIGVSSDTQYF. V and J are TRBV6-5 and TRBJ2-3; a weak D match, TRBD2 (5 bases). Per germline, CDR1 MNHEY and CDR2 SVGAGI. V dropped 2 bases and J dropped 4 bases, with 13 bases sitting between them. CDR3 length: 15 residues.

The CDR3 DNA reads TGTGCCAGCAGTCCGGACGCGGGTAACACTGAAGCTTTCTTT. It yields the protein CASSPDAGNTEAFF. The chain carries TRBV6-5 and TRBJ1-1; D is unresolved. CDR1 is MNHEY, CDR2 SVGAGI, per germline. The V end was cut by 5 bases, the J end by 2 bases, with 12 bases between. The CDR3 is made up of 14 amino acids.

The chain has TRBV12-3 or TRBV12-4 and TRBJ1-6, with unresolved D. The CDR3 is 15 amino acids. Deletions cut 6 bases from V and 8 bases from J, with 17 bases between. CDR3 amino acids: CASRGLGEGYSPLHF. CDR3 bases: TGTGCCAGCAGGGGGTTGGGTGAAGGATATTCACCCCTCCACTTT.

This clonotype was detected only a few times. The V call is TRBV7-2, the J call TRBJ2-5; no clear D. Per germline, CDR1 SGHTA and CDR2 FQGNSA. V was trimmed by 4 bases and J by 0 bases, leaving 18 bases between them. The CDR3 consists of 17 residues. CDR3 bases: TGTGCCAGCAGCTCCAGCCGGCGGAGACCACACCAAGAGACCCAGTACTTC. Translation: CASSSSRRRPHQETQYF.

At least ten counts were recorded for this clonotype. This chain connects TRBV12-3 or TRBV12-4 to TRBJ2-5, with 10 bases fitting TRBD2. The CDR3 extends over 16 amino acids. V dropped 6 bases and J dropped 2; count of bases not matched to a gene: 9. The CDR3 nucleotides are TGTGCCAGCAGCTGGACTAGCGGAACGATACAAGAGACCCAGTACTTC. Translated, it gives CASSWTSGTIQETQYF.

This clonotype was seen more than once but under ten times. The J gene is TRBJ2-5, the V gene TRBV7-9; 7 nucleotides align to TRBD2. The germline V gene encodes CDR1 SEHNR and CDR2 FQNEAQ (reference sequence). V trimming: 4 bases; J trimming: 3 bases; junction bases outside the gene matches: 5. The CDR3 consists of 14 residues. The CDR3 protein is CASSSSSGKETQYF. The CDR3 bases are TGTGCCAGCAGCTCCTCTAGCGGAAAAGAGACCCAGTACTTC.

This clonotype turned up a few times. The chain combines TRBV7-8 with TRBJ2-3; D remains ambiguous. Trimming removed 5 bases from V and 2 bases from J, with 11 bases in between. Per germline, CDR1 SGHVS and CDR2 FQNEAQ. This CDR3 is built from 14 residues. CDR3 loop: CASSRDGATDTQYF. The CDR3 nucleotides are TGTGCCAGCAGCCGAGACGGAGCCACAGATACGCAGTATTTT.

This clonotype was counted between two and nine times. The chain joins TRBV6-5 to TRBJ2-1; D is unclear. Germline loops: CDR1 MNHEY, CDR2 SVGAGI. The CDR3 spans 15 residues. V was trimmed by 6 bases and J by 2 bases, leaving 14 bases between them. Here the CDR3 DNA reads TGTGCCAGCAGGAAATATACCATTACCTACAATGAGCAGTTCTTC. This translates into CASRKYTITYNEQFF.

The chain recombines TRBV19 with TRBJ1-6, with TRBD1 matching over 8 bases. Germline V gene lookup returns CDR1 LNHDA and CDR2 SQIVND (reference sequence). This CDR3 has 16 residues. Trimming at V came to 2 bases and at J to 7 bases, leaving 7 bases not matched to a gene. The CDR3 loop is CASSITPDRVNSPLHF. Written as DNA, the CDR3 is TGTGCCAGTAGTATAACCCCGGACAGGGTGAATTCACCCCTCCACTTT.

This clonotype was observed a few times. This chain links TRBV5-1 with TRBJ2-1; 9 bases line up with TRBD1. The length of the CDR3 is 16 residues. Looked up from germline, CDR1 is SGHRS and CDR2 is YFSETQ. V shed 4 bases, J shed 3 bases, and the junction held 8 bases outside the gene matches. The CDR3 nucleotides read TGCGCCAGCAGCCTTTCCGGGACAGGGAACTACAATGAGCAGTTCTTC. This sequence encodes CASSLSGTGNYNEQFF.